This TCR beta chain was identified in a study of Ad26.COV2.S vaccination and SARS-CoV-2 variants. Background on the study: Each vaccinee took Ad26.COV2.S intramuscularly, once or twice 56 days apart.

Treatment meaning: around 19 received Ad26.COV2.S at low or high dose, single or two shots; 5 received placebo; per-sample allocation not given. Samples analyzed were those drawn on day 63 after the first vaccine or placebo injection. The donor's status was that of an adult aged 18-55 years in Boston. The junction had 9 bases not matched to a gene; V was cut back by 0 bases and J by 5 bases. The CDR3 consists of 17 residues. CDR1 SGDLS and CDR2 YYNGEE come from the germline V gene. Some clones are missing from TCRdb's copy, which holds only in-frame ones; the method was immunoSEQ multiplex PCR. The sample holds 380,000 or so clones, 75% to 90% seen once.

The sample was peripheral blood, taken in a trial of Ad26.COV2.S vaccine versus placebo. This receptor was obtained from a person aged 18 to 59 who received the Ad26.COV2.S COVID-19 vaccine or a placebo. This chain links TRBV9 with TRBJ2-3; 10 nucleotides align to TRBD2. CDR3 nucleotides: TGTGCCAGCAGCGTAGCGGGTAGCGGGAGGCGGGGAGATACGCAGTATTTT. Protein product: CASSVAGSGRRGDTQYF.